This TCR beta chain was sequenced for a study of cytomegalovirus exposure and HLA in healthy donors. Study-wide findings and caveats: Cytomegalovirus association was listed for 164 TCR beta chains. A cluster of highly shared sequence variants was likely a sequencing artifact.

Per germline, CDR1 GTSNPN and CDR2 SVGIG (reference sequence). The CDR3 has 17 residues. On this clone itself: Its specificity is unknown. A junction boundary mismatches the germline segment, possibly from a read error.

The PCR ran on 60 Vbeta and 13 Jbeta primers. The method was immunoSEQ multiplex PCR; TCRdb's version includes in-frame clones alone and lacks a portion of them. The profile shows approximately 84,000 clones, about 75% of them singletons. The specimen was PBMCs. The rearrangement joins TRBV30 to TRBJ1-1; 7 bases map to TRBD1. The receptor was derived from a man aged 35-49 years in good health and CMV-seronegative. Here the CDR3 DNA reads TGTGTCTGGAGTTCGGACCTCGACAGGGTTGAGGACACTGAAGCTTTCTTT. Its translation: CVWSSDLDRVEDTEAFF.